This TCR beta chain derives from a study of blood T cells in healthy people across ages. Study-wide findings and caveats: Diversity of TCR beta correlated strongly with naive T cell percentage.

The CDR3 is 14 amino acids. Germline-derived CDR1 and CDR2 are DFQATT and SNEGSKA (reference sequence). The V end lost 0 bases, the J end lost 3 bases, and 12 bases lay between the germline ends. Notes on this clonotype: Antigen specificity is unknown.

Those donating, healthy Caucasian individuals from Russia, were aged 6 to 90. Researchers report isolating at least 6 million PBMCs per sample. Primed by a sample-barcoded 5' primer and a J-beta primer mix, a second PCR proceeded for roughly 7 to 12 cycles. Each cDNA molecule was tagged by a template-switch adaptor with 12 random nucleotides. Using its own MiXCR run on the 5' RACE reads, TCRdb lists one record per CDR3 protein. The data show roughly 800,000 distinct CDR3 sequences, with about three fifths seen just once and about 20% held by the top ten. The sequencing sample was made of blood. This sequence originates from a man aged 30 to 45 in good health. The rearrangement links TRBV20-1 to TRBJ2-7; D may be TRBD2 (5 bases). This CDR3 reads CSARDPRSGYEQYF. CDR3 nucleotides: TGCAGTGCTAGAGACCCCAGGAGCGGCTACGAGCAGTACTTC.